A single sample is the source of the 13 T cell receptor beta chains below, sequenced in a study of Graves' ophthalmopathy and Graves' hyperthyroidism. RNA transcripts provided the template for amplifying TCR beta CDR3 regions. Second-round multiplex PCR came after first-round RT-PCR with HTBI primers. TCRdb analysed the multiplex PCR reads with MiXCR anew, one entry per CDR3 protein. This table has under 800,000 distinct CDR3 sequences, about a fifth appearing once. Sequencing used peripheral blood. These receptors originate from a woman aged 18-30 years with stable Graves' hyperthyroidism. Some clones in this sample may be carry-over from other donors' samples.

This rearrangement joins TRBV18 to TRBJ1-3; D is unclear. Trimming shortened V by 5 bases and J by 0 bases, and 11 bases separated the two germline ends. Germline CDR1 KGHSH, CDR2 LQKENI. The CDR3 totals 15 residues. The CDR3 loop reads CASSFSSVSGNTIYF. The DNA for the CDR3 is TGTGCCAGCTCATTTTCCTCTGTCTCTGGAAACACCATATATTTT.

This clonotype was counted many times. The chain is built from TRBV4-1 and TRBJ1-2; TRBD1 is a possible D gene (6 bases). V was shortened by 1 base and J by 8 bases, with 11 bases between the two germline ends. From germline, CDR1 is MGHRA and CDR2 YSYEKL. The length of the CDR3 is 13 residues. The CDR3 is CASSQVGAWGYTF. In DNA form, the CDR3 reads TGCGCCAGCAGCCAAGTGGGGGCATGGGGCTACACCTTC.

This clonotype was found many times. V usage is TRBV12-3 or TRBV12-4 and J usage is TRBJ1-1; D unclear. This CDR3 has 13 amino acids. Trimming took 5 bases from V and 0 from J, leaving 7 bases between them. CDR3 in DNA: TGTGCCAGCAGTGTCAAGATGAACACTGAAGCTTTCTTT. Its protein product is CASSVKMNTEAFF.

This clonotype was detected many times. The chain joins TRBV6-1 to TRBJ1-1, with D perhaps matching TRBD1 (6 bases). This CDR3 spans 14 amino acids. Germline-derived CDR1 and CDR2 are MNHNS and SASEGT. Trimming took off 5 bases at V and 6 bases at J, with 16 bases between the two ends. The CDR3 DNA reads TGTGCCAGCAGTCGAACCAGGACAGAGGCTGAAGCTTTCTTT. Protein: CASSRTRTEAEAFF.

The chain uses TRBV6-5 and TRBJ2-3, with a possible D match to TRBD1 (5 bases). The V gene lost 4 bases and the J gene lost 0 bases, with 14 bases spanning the gap. The CDR3 length is 16 residues. Germline V gene data show CDR1 as MNHEY and CDR2 as SVGAGI. CDR3 DNA: TGTGCCAGCAGTTCCCTGACAGTTCCTAGCACAGATACGCAGTATTTT. Its translation is CASSSLTVPSTDTQYF.

V usage is TRBV11-2 and J usage is TRBJ2-7; 10 nucleotides align to TRBD1. Germline CDR1 SGHAT, CDR2 FQNNGV. The CDR3 totals 17 residues. The V segment lost 4 bases and the J segment 7 bases; nucleotides outside the gene matches: 16. The CDR3 coding sequence is TGTGCCAGCAGCTCACCTAGCCTCGGGACAGGGGCGTCGGAGCAGTACTTC. Protein product: CASSSPSLGTGASEQYF.

V usage is TRBV6-2 or TRBV6-3 and J usage is TRBJ1-1, with D hard to call. The germline V and J ends were trimmed by 0 bases and 6 bases, with 17 bases remaining between them. This CDR3 comprises 16 residues. Looked up from germline, CDR1 is MNHEY and CDR2 is SVGEGT. CDR3 region: CASSYSPGGRTAEAFF. CDR3 DNA: TGTGCCAGCAGTTACTCGCCTGGAGGAAGAACGGCTGAAGCTTTCTTT.

This clonotype was observed many times. The chain combines TRBV6-5 with TRBJ1-5, with D maybe TRBD1 (5 bases). In germline, CDR1 is MNHEY, CDR2 SVGAGI. CDR3 length equals 16 residues. V dropped 0 bases and J dropped 4 bases, with 13 bases sitting between them. Here the CDR3 DNA reads TGTGCCAGCAGTTACTCGATGGCAGGGCGAAATCAGCCCCAGCATTTT. Translated: CASSYSMAGRNQPQHF.

The table lists this clonotype with many counts. The V gene is TRBV3-1, the J gene TRBJ2-7, with D tentatively TRBD1 (5 bases). This CDR3 has 15 amino acids. The V end was cut by 1 base, the J end by 2 bases, with 12 bases between. Germline assignment: CDR1 LGHDT and CDR2 YNNKEL (reference sequence). Here the CDR3 reads CASSQGGRGPYEQYF. The CDR3 DNA sequence: TGTGCCAGCAGCCAAGGGGGCCGAGGTCCCTACGAGCAGTACTTC.

J is TRBJ2-5 and V is TRBV5-1; D unresolved. CDR1 and CDR2 (germline): SGHRS, YFSETQ. With 0 bases removed from V and 1 base from J, the gap between germline ends came to 10 bases. The CDR3 sequence is 15 residues long. The chain's CDR3 is CASSLAGPSQETQYF. CDR3 in DNA: TGCGCCAGCAGCTTGGCCGGACCGAGCCAAGAGACCCAGTACTTC.

This clonotype appeared many times. This rearrangement joins TRBV20-1 to TRBJ2-5; D gene ambiguous. The CDR3 is 15 amino acids. The V end lost 0 bases, the J end lost 0 bases, and 11 bases lay between the germline ends. CDR1 and CDR2 from the germline V gene are DFQATT and SNEGSKA (reference sequence). CDR3 bases: TGCAGTGCTAGAGATGCGATATTTAACCAAGAGACCCAGTACTTC. It is translated as CSARDAIFNQETQYF.

This clonotype was counted at least ten times. The chain recombines TRBV4-1 with TRBJ1-6, with D unresolved. V was cut by 1 base and J by 15 bases, with 10 bases left in between. CDR1 is MGHRA, CDR2 YSYEKL, per germline. This CDR3 is 12 amino acids long. The CDR3 nucleotides are TGCGCCAGCAGCCAAGTCGGTCTGCTCCTCCACTTT. Translating gives CASSQVGLLLHF.

This clonotype was seen at least ten times. Just one base apart from a much larger clone, this may be a read error. The chain combines TRBV6-2 or TRBV6-3 with TRBJ1-2; D unclear. The CDR3 extends over 15 amino acids. CDR1 and CDR2 from the germline V gene are MNHEY and SVGEGT. Deletions cut 6 bases from V and 3 bases from J, with 17 bases between. CDR3 nucleotides: TGTGCCAGCAGCAATCCCTATGGCCGGTACTATGGCTACACCTTC. Its translation is CASSNPYGRYYGYTF.